This TCR beta chain is from a study of cytomegalovirus exposure and HLA in healthy donors. Per the germline V gene, CDR1 is SQVTM and CDR2 is ANQGSEA. CDR3 length: 11 amino acids. With regard to this clone: At one of its ends the junction is not consistent with the germline gene, which may arise from a read error.

In the PCR, 60 Vbeta and 13 Jbeta primers were used. Data came from immunoSEQ multiplex PCR; TCRdb stores just in-frame clones and leaves some out. The table has about 130,000 clones, 80% to 90% seen once. The chain joins TRBV29-1 to TRBJ2-3; D is uncertain. This TCR was recovered from a man aged 50-60 years in good health and CMV-seronegative. The sample taken for sequencing was PBMCs. CDR3 in amino acids: CSVLSVDSQYF. For the CDR3, the DNA is TGCAGCGTTCTATCGGTAGATTCGCAGTATTTT.